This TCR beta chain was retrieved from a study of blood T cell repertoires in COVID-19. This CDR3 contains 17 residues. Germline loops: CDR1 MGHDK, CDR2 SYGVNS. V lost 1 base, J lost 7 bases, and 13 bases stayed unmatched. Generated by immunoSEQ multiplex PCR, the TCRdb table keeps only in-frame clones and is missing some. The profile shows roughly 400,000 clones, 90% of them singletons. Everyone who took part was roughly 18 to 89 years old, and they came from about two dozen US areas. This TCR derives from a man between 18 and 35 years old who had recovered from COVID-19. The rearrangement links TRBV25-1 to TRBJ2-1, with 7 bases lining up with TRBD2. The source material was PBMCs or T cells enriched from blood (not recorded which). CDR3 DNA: TGTGCCAGCAGTGAATTAAAGGGCGGGAGAGGAGGGAATGAGCAGTTCTTC. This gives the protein CASSELKGGRGGNEQFF.